This TCR beta chain was captured in a study of blood T cell repertoires in COVID-19. Overall study context: In each case, the material was cDNA or gDNA derived from T cells, B-cell-depleted T cells, or PBMCs.

The V and J ends lost 8 bases and 3 bases, in that order; junction bases with no gene match: 5. Germline V gene data show CDR1 as SQVTM and CDR2 as ANQGSEA. The CDR3 is 13 amino acids. Original analysis: Using reference gene primer amplification, nucleated cell counts were estimated. Generated by immunoSEQ multiplex PCR, the TCRdb table keeps only in-frame clones and is missing some. V and J calls and clone size are copied from that table; D and trimming were computed from the DNA. In the table there are 180,000 or so clones, roughly 84% of which are singletons. The sample comprised peripheral blood. The genes are TRBV29-1 and TRBJ2-7; TRBD2 matches at 12 bases. This receptor was obtained from a person aged 65-85 years with COVID-19, enrolled during active disease. The CDR3 DNA sequence: TGCAGCTTGCGACTAGCGGGAGACTACGAGCAGTACTTC. The encoded protein is CSLRLAGDYEQYF.